Listed below are T cell receptor beta chains from one sample, sequenced in a study of regulatory T cells in long-lasting Graves disease. TCRdb re-called the multiplex PCR reads through MiXCR, storing one row per CDR3 protein. This repertoire shows hundreds of thousands of distinct CDR3 sequences, roughly 15% found once; its top ten account for 18%. The same specimen was also included in a second study, on T cells in Graves' hyperthyroidism and ophthalmopathy.

The material was peripheral blood mononuclear cells (PBMCs), obtained at new diagnosis, from a patient treated with antithyroid drugs. Receptors were obtained from a woman in her thirties with Graves disease. Each CDR3 is given with its conserved first and last residue. A D gene is named only where the DNA matches it firmly. Only some rows state a clone size, as once, few, many or a class for expanded clones.

d_call,j_call,v_call,clone_size,cdr3_aa,cdr3_nt
-,TRBJ2-5,TRBV2,many,CASSFLEGETQYF,TGTGCCAGCAGTTTTTTGGAGGGCGAGACCCAGTACTTC
TRBD2,TRBJ2-1,TRBV12-3/TRBV12-4,few,CASSLYSLSSGSKGNEQFF,TGTGCCAGCAGTCTCTATTCACTCTCGAGCGGGAGTAAAGGCAATGAGCAGTTCTTC
-,TRBJ1-2,TRBV19,-,CASRGRGLDYGYTF,TGTGCCAGTAGAGGCAGGGGTTTGGACTATGGCTACACCTTC
-,TRBJ1-5,TRBV12-3/TRBV12-4,-,CASRYGTRYSNQPQHF,TGTGCCAGCAGATACGGGACACGCTATAGCAATCAGCCCCAGCATTTT
TRBD2,TRBJ2-7,TRBV18,-,CASSPSIGGYSYEQYF,TGTGCCAGCTCCCCCTCCATCGGGGGGTACTCCTACGAGCAGTACTTC
-,TRBJ2-5,TRBV28,few,CASSSYRYKTGPKTQYF,TGTGCCAGCAGCTCTTACCGCTATAAAACAGGGCCGAAGACCCAGTACTTC
TRBD1,TRBJ2-7,TRBV12-3/TRBV12-4,many,CASSPGQQYEQYF,TGTGCCAGCTCCCCGGGACAGCAATACGAGCAGTACTTC
TRBD2,TRBJ2-7,TRBV2,many,CASSEAPITSGSAYEQYF,TGTGCCAGCAGTGAAGCCCCGATAACTAGCGGGAGTGCCTACGAGCAGTACTTC
-,TRBJ2-2,TRBV5-1,-,CAGSPSPTTGELFF,TGCGCCGGCAGCCCGAGCCCGACCACCGGGGAGCTGTTTTTT
-,TRBJ2-3,TRBV2,-,CASRDRTQWITDTQYF,TGTGCCAGCAGGGATAGGACCCAATGGATCACAGATACGCAGTATTTT
-,TRBJ2-7,TRBV3-1,-,CASSFGSPYEQYF,TGTGCCAGCAGCTTCGGGTCGCCCTACGAGCAGTACTTC
TRBD1,TRBJ1-1,TRBV11-3,-,CASSHTGGAATEAFF,TGTGCCAGCAGCCACACAGGGGGCGCGGCCACTGAAGCTTTCTTT
-,TRBJ2-7,TRBV30,-,CAWSVTPYEQYF,TGTGCCTGGAGTGTCACACCGTACGAGCAGTACTTC
-,TRBJ1-2,TRBV12-3/TRBV12-4,-,CASSFGTDSGGYTF,TGTGCCAGCAGTTTTGGGACCGACAGTGGTGGCTACACCTTC
-,TRBJ2-2,TRBV5-1,many,CASSLTPENTGELFF,TGCGCCAGCAGCTTGACGCCGGAGAACACCGGGGAGCTGTTTTTT
TRBD2,TRBJ2-7,TRBV3-1,once,CASSQEVEREIPYEQYF,TGTGCCAGCAGCCAAGAGGTTGAGCGGGAGATCCCCTACGAGCAGTACTTC
-,TRBJ1-3,TRBV5-1,-,CASSLYLQGGGNTIYF,TGTGCCAGCAGCTTATATCTACAGGGCGGTGGAAACACCATATATTTT
-,TRBJ1-1,TRBV6-9,many,CASSYGLAEAFF,TGTGCCAGCAGTTACGGGCTAGCTGAAGCTTTCTTT
-,TRBJ2-5,TRBV5-4,-,CASSIPRGAEETQYF,TGTGCCAGCAGCATCCCCCGTGGGGCAGAAGAGACCCAGTACTTC
TRBD2,TRBJ2-3,TRBV5-1,many,CASSKLAGGSDTQYF,TGCGCCAGCAGCAAGCTTGCGGGAGGCTCAGATACGCAGTATTTT
TRBD1,TRBJ1-5,TRBV11-2,many,CASRPNRGSDQPQHF,TGTGCCAGCAGACCGAACAGGGGAAGCGATCAGCCCCAGCATTTT
-,TRBJ1-5,TRBV28,few,CASRSQGKDGKPQHF,TGTGCCAGCAGATCCCAGGGGAAGGACGGAAAGCCCCAGCATTTT
-,TRBJ2-1,TRBV6-1,many,CASSEGPPLSSYNEQFF,TGTGCCAGCAGTGAAGGGCCGCCCTTAAGCTCCTACAATGAGCAGTTCTTC
-,TRBJ1-1,TRBV29-1,many,CSVRQNTEAFF,TGCAGCGTTCGACAGAACACTGAAGCTTTCTTT
TRBD1,TRBJ1-5,TRBV7-2,few,CASSFLDRGNHQPQHF,TGTGCCAGCAGCTTCCTGGACAGGGGAAACCATCAGCCCCAGCATTTT
-,TRBJ2-4,TRBV6-2/TRBV6-3,-,CASSFLQGIDIQYF,TGTGCCAGCAGTTTTTTACAGGGTATCGACATTCAGTACTTC
-,TRBJ1-1,TRBV6-1,many,CASRTPADRTGLMNTEAFF,TGTGCCAGCAGAACTCCTGCCGACCGAACAGGGCTCATGAACACTGAAGCTTTCTTT
TRBD1,TRBJ2-4,TRBV19,-,CASSLGQGRNIQYF,TGTGCCAGTAGCCTAGGACAGGGGCGGAACATTCAGTACTTC
TRBD1,TRBJ1-1,TRBV7-9,-,CASSSDRGRLINTEAFF,TGTGCCAGCAGCTCGGACAGGGGGCGCCTTATTAACACTGAAGCTTTCTTT
-,TRBJ1-2,TRBV12-3/TRBV12-4,many,CASSSLRNYGYTF,TGTGCCAGCAGTTCATTAAGAAACTATGGCTACACCTTC
TRBD1,TRBJ2-5,TRBV5-1,few,CASSLRQGGAETQYF,TGCGCCAGCAGCCTACGACAGGGGGGCGCAGAGACCCAGTACTTC
-,TRBJ2-1,TRBV11-3,many,CASSYSESYNEQFF,TGTGCCAGCAGCTATAGCGAGTCCTACAATGAGCAGTTCTTC
-,TRBJ1-1,TRBV20-1,few,CSAQEGLYTEAFF,TGCAGTGCTCAGGAGGGTCTGTACACTGAAGCTTTCTTT
-,TRBJ2-3,TRBV29-1,few,CSVVLTGVADTQYF,TGCAGCGTTGTTCTAACGGGAGTGGCAGATACGCAGTATTTT
TRBD1,TRBJ1-5,TRBV6-5,many,CASSYSDREAQPQHF,TGTGCCAGCAGTTATTCCGACAGGGAAGCTCAGCCCCAGCATTTT
-,TRBJ1-3,TRBV7-6,few,CASSLRPLSGNTIYF,TGTGCCAGCAGCTTACGGCCCCTCTCTGGAAACACCATATATTTT
-,TRBJ2-1,TRBV7-8,many,CASSLVTLDEQFF,TGTGCCAGCAGCTTAGTTACGCTCGATGAGCAGTTCTTC
-,TRBJ1-2,TRBV13,many,CASRPTSSYGYTF,TGTGCCAGCAGACCGACAAGCTCCTATGGCTACACCTTC
-,TRBJ2-7,TRBV19,-,CASSIGPYEQYF,TGTGCCAGTAGTATTGGACCTTACGAGCAGTACTTC
-,TRBJ2-7,TRBV29-1,-,CSVESEYSYEQYF,TGCAGCGTTGAGTCCGAGTACTCCTACGAGCAGTACTTC
-,TRBJ2-7,TRBV15,many,CATSRVGGYEQYF,TGTGCCACCAGCAGAGTAGGGGGCTACGAGCAGTACTTC
-,TRBJ2-5,TRBV7-9,many,CASSFFETQYF,TGTGCCAGCAGCTTCTTCGAGACCCAGTACTTC
TRBD1,TRBJ1-1,TRBV19,few,CASSIGDRAAFF,TGTGCCAGTAGTATAGGCGACAGGGCCGCTTTCTTT
-,TRBJ1-5,TRBV6-5,many,CASSYSGAVDQPQHF,TGTGCCAGCAGTTACTCAGGGGCGGTCGACCAGCCCCAGCATTTT
-,TRBJ2-5,TRBV28,-,CASTLTHSRETQYF,TGTGCCAGCACTTTAACCCACTCACGGGAGACCCAGTACTTC
TRBD1,TRBJ1-1,TRBV5-1,many,CASSLPRGPDTEAFF,TGCGCCAGCAGCTTGCCTAGGGGGCCTGACACTGAAGCTTTCTTT
TRBD1,TRBJ1-1,TRBV19,few,CASRRDRPNTEAFF,TGTGCCAGTAGGCGGGACAGACCGAACACTGAAGCTTTCTTT
TRBD2,TRBJ2-1,TRBV29-1,few,CSVGGLAAEEQFF,TGCAGCGTGGGGGGACTAGCGGCGGAGGAGCAGTTCTTC
-,TRBJ1-1,TRBV7-3,few,CASSLLGEENTEAFF,TGTGCCAGCAGCTTACTCGGGGAGGAGAACACTGAAGCTTTCTTT